One sample yielded the 20 T cell receptor beta chains listed below, sequenced in a study of T cells expressing NK-cell markers (TCRdb year 2020). The receptor library was made with 5' RACE. TCRdb shows the sequencer as Illumina HiSeq 2000. The reads, reprocessed by TCRdb, yield one row per CDR3 protein sequence and no DNA. This sample's records show 200,000 to 300,000 distinct CDR3 sequences. The top ten constitute roughly 0.4% of the sample. The material sequenced was blood T cells: a sorted CD56 or NKG2C T cell subset, CD4+ or CD8+ T cells, or bulk PBMC T cells (not recorded which). The receptor set was obtained from a man aged 18 to 30 in good health. Donor details come from another sample of the same person, matched by shared clones.

The chain carries TRBV6-1 and TRBJ2-3; the D gene TCRdb calls, TRBD2, cannot be checked with no DNA. CDR3 length: 15 residues. Looked up from germline, CDR1 is MNHNS and CDR2 is SASEGT. The CDR3 loop is CASSGVAGVLDTQYF.

The chain carries TRBV5-1 and TRBJ1-1. The CDR3 runs to 15 residues. Germline loops: CDR1 SGHRS, CDR2 YFSETQ. The CDR3 loop is CASTLDTPRGTEAFF.

The V and J genes are TRBV4-2 and TRBJ2-7; TCRdb designates TRBD2, a call that cannot be tested without DNA. There are 16 residues in the CDR3. Germline assignment: CDR1 LGHNA and CDR2 YNFKEQ. CDR3 loop: CASSQKAGTGSYEQYF.

The rearrangement links TRBV5-6 to TRBJ2-1; absent DNA, TCRdb's TRBD1 call cannot be checked. The CDR3 spans 15 residues. Per the germline V gene, CDR1 is SGHDT and CDR2 is YYEEEE. The CDR3 region is CASSPVGTANNEQFF.

The V gene is TRBV28, the J gene TRBJ2-5; TCRdb's assignment of TRBD2 cannot be checked, as there is no DNA. This CDR3 is 15 amino acids long. CDR1 is MDHEN, CDR2 SYDVKM, per germline. The CDR3 region is CASEGLAGRGETQYF. Full variable domain (rest looked up from reference TRBV28 and TRBJ2-5): DVKVTQSSRYLVKRTGEKVFLECVQDMDHENMFWYRQDPGLGLRLIYFSYDVKMKEKGDIPEGYSVSREKKERFSLILESASTNQTSMYLCASEGLAGRGETQYFGPGTRLLVL.

V gene TRBV6-1 combines with J gene TRBJ2-3. The CDR3 totals 13 residues. CDR1 is MNHNS and CDR2 is SASEGT in the germline V gene. This CDR3 is CASLSAGAVTQYF.

This sequence joins TRBV2 and TRBJ2-5; no DNA is available, so the TRBD1 call from TCRdb remains unchecked. CDR3 length equals 15 residues. Germline lookup yields CDR1 SNHLY and CDR2 FYNNEI. The CDR3 reads CASSVETGARETQYF.

J is TRBJ1-1 and V is TRBV5-4; TCRdb indicates TRBD1, and absent DNA this call remains unverified. CDR1 is SGHNT, CDR2 YYREEE, per germline (reference sequence). The CDR3 is 12 amino acids. The CDR3 here is CASGPGPREAFF.

The gene calls are TRBV30 and TRBJ1-5; without DNA, the TCRdb call of TRBD1 cannot be checked. This CDR3 contains 15 residues. Germline-derived CDR1 and CDR2 are GTSNPN and SVGIG (reference sequence). The CDR3 region is CAWSVPGTDNQPQHF. The variable domain in full, with the rest retrieved from reference TRBV30 and TRBJ1-5, is SQTIHQWPATLVQPVGSPLSLECTVEGTSNPNLYWYRQAAGRGLQLLFYSVGIGQISSEVPQNLSASRPQDRQFILSSKKLLLSDSGFYLCAWSVPGTDNQPQHFGDGTRLSIL.

The chain carries TRBV6-2 or TRBV6-3 and TRBJ2-7; as DNA is missing, the TRBD2 call by TCRdb cannot be tested. In germline, CDR1 is MNHEY, CDR2 SVGEGT. CDR3 length: 18 residues. CDR3 residues: CASRPGLAGGPRGYEQYF.

The gene calls are TRBV12-3 or TRBV12-4 and TRBJ1-5. The CDR3 loop spans 16 amino acids. The CDR3 loop is CASSLARQGGNQPQHF.

J is TRBJ2-1 and V is TRBV29-1; the TCRdb D gene call, TRBD1, has no DNA to confirm it. In germline, CDR1 is SQVTM, CDR2 ANQGSEA. The CDR3 is made up of 13 amino acids. CDR3: CSGGRRDGGEQFF.

V and J are TRBV11-2 and TRBJ1-4; no DNA is available, so the TRBD1 call from TCRdb remains unchecked. The germline V gene encodes CDR1 SGHAT and CDR2 FQNNGV. The CDR3 length is 16 residues. The CDR3 is CASSFDPEGASEKLFF.

The rearrangement uses TRBV5-1 and TRBJ2-1; TCRdb designates TRBD1, a call that cannot be tested without DNA. Germline loops: CDR1 SGHRS, CDR2 YFSETQ. The CDR3 is 14 residues long. The CDR3 here is CASSSPGQYNEQFF.

The CDR3 spells CASSPLTGTSGYNEQFF. This rearrangement joins TRBV6-2 or TRBV6-3 to TRBJ2-1; TCRdb indicates TRBD2, and absent DNA this call remains unverified. The CDR3 loop spans 17 amino acids. Germline values: CDR1 MNHEY, CDR2 SVGEGT.

The rearrangement joins TRBV20-1 to TRBJ2-3. Germline V gene sequence: CDR1 DFQATT, CDR2 SNEGSKA (reference sequence). This CDR3 is built from 13 residues. CDR3 protein: CSAYRPSTDTQYF.

The rearrangement joins TRBV7-2 to TRBJ2-2; TCRdb selects TRBD2, and the lack of DNA leaves this call unchecked. This CDR3 contains 17 residues. In germline, CDR1 is SGHTA, CDR2 FQGNSA. CDR3 loop: CASSPQPLAGVPGELFF.

J is TRBJ1-3 and V is TRBV20-1. The CDR3 has 14 amino acids. The V gene's germline CDR1 is DFQATT and CDR2 SNEGSKA (reference sequence). The CDR3 protein is CSAGSARSGNTIYF.

The V gene is TRBV7-2, the J gene TRBJ2-3; the TCRdb D gene call, TRBD2, has no DNA to confirm it. The length of the CDR3 is 15 residues. Germline-derived CDR1 and CDR2 are SGHTA and FQGNSA. The CDR3 protein is CASSLGLAGTDTQYF.

V is TRBV12-3 or TRBV12-4 and J is TRBJ2-1; TCRdb outputs TRBD2, but without DNA this stays unchecked. The CDR3 is 13 residues long. CDR3: CASRDVGHNEQFF.